This T cell receptor beta chain was captured in a study of blood T cell repertoires in COVID-19. The V end was cut by 2 bases, the J end by 1 base, with 9 bases between. The CDR3 has 16 amino acids. Germline assignment: CDR1 SGHTA and CDR2 FQGTGA. TCRdb's copy holds only in-frame clones and misses some; the assay was immunoSEQ multiplex PCR. The sample contains some 160,000 clones, 88% of which appear only once. Sequencing was performed on PBMCs or T cells enriched from blood (not recorded which). The chain links TRBV7-3 to TRBJ1-6; unclear D gene. This TCR was sampled from a woman between 50 and 59 years old who had recovered from COVID-19. CDR3 loop: CASSLEGGSYNSPLHF. The CDR3 DNA reads TGTGCCAGCAGCTTAGAAGGCGGTTCCTATAATTCACCCCTCCACTTT. Together with reference TRBV7-3 and TRBJ1-6, the CDR3 gives the full variable domain: GAGVSQTPSNKVTEKGKYVELRCDPISGHTALYWYRQSLGQGPEFLIYFQGTGAADDSGLPNDRFFAVRPEGSVSTLKIQRTERGDSAVYLCASSLEGGSYNSPLHFGNGTRLTVT.